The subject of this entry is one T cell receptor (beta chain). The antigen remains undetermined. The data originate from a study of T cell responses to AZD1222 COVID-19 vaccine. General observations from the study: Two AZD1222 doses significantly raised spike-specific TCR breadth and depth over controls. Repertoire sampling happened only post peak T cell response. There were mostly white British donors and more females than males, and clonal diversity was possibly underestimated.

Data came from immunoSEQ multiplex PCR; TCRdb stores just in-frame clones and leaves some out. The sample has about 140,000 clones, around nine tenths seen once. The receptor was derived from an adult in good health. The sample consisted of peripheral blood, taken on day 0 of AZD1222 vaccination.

The chain's CDR3 is CASSSTSNTQYF. For the CDR3, the DNA is TGTGCCAGCAGTTCGACCTCTAATACGCAGTATTTT. The V gene is TRBV27, the J gene TRBJ2-3; unclear D gene. The CDR3 covers 12 residues. CDR1 and CDR2 (germline): MNHEY, SMNVEV (reference sequence). V lost 4 bases and J lost 7, with 9 bases in between.